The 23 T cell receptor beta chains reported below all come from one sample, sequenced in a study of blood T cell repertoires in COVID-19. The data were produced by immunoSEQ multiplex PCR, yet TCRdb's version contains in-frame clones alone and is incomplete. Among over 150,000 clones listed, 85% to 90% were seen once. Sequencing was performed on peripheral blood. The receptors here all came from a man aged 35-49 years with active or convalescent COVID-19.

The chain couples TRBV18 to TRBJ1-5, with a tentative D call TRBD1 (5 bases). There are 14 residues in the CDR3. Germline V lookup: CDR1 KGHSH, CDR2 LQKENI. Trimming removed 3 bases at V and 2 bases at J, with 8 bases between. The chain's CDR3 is CASSPGGGNQPQHF. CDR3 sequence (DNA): TGTGCCAGCTCACCCGGAGGGGGCAATCAGCCCCAGCATTTT. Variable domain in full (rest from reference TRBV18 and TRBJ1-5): NAGVMQNPRHLVRRRGQEARLRCSPMKGHSHVYWYRQLPEEGLKFMVYLQKENIIDESGMPKERFSAEFPKEGPSILRIQQVVRGDSAAYFCASSPGGGNQPQHFGDGTRLSIL.

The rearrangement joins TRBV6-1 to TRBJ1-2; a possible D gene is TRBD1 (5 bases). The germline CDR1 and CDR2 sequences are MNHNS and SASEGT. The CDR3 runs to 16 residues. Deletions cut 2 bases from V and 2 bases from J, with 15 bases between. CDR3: CASSEPGRSVNYGYTF. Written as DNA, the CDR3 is TGTGCCAGCAGTGAACCAGGGCGTAGTGTCAACTATGGCTACACCTTC.

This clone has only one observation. The CDR3 DNA reads as TGCGCCAGCAGCCAGGGGATGGGGCTAGCGGGGCACAATGAGCAGTTCTTC. Translation: CASSQGMGLAGHNEQFF. This chain uses TRBV4-1 with TRBJ2-1; 9 bases match TRBD2. Trimming removed 3 bases from V and 5 bases from J; junction bases left unmatched: 11. The germline V gene has CDR1 MGHRA and CDR2 YSYEKL. There are 17 residues in the CDR3.

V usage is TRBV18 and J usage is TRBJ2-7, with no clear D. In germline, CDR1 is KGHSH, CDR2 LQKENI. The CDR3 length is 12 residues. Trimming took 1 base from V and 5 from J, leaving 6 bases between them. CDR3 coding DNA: TGTGCCAGCTCACCACAACAGAACGAGCAGTACTTC. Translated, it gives CASSPQQNEQYF.

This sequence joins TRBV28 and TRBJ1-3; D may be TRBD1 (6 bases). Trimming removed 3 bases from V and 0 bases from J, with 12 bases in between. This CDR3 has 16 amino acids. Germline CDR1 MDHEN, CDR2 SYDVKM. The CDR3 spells CASSFWGHNSGNTIYF. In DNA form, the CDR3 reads TGTGCCAGCAGTTTTTGGGGACACAACTCTGGAAACACCATATATTTT. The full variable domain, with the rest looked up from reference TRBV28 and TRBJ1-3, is DVKVTQSSRYLVKRTGEKVFLECVQDMDHENMFWYRQDPGLGLRLIYFSYDVKMKEKGDIPEGYSVSREKKERFSLILESASTNQTSMYLCASSFWGHNSGNTIYFGEGSWLTVV.

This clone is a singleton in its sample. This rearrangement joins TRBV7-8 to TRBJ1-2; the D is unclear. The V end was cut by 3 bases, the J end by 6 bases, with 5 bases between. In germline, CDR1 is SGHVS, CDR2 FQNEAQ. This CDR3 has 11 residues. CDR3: CASSLGDGYTF. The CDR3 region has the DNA TGTGCCAGCAGCTTGGGCGATGGCTACACCTTC. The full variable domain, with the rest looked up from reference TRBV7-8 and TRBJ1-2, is GAGVSQSPRYKVAKRGQDVALRCDPISGHVSLFWYQQALGQGPEFLTYFQNEAQLDKSGLPSDRFFAERPEGSVSTLKIQRTQQEDSAVYLCASSLGDGYTFGSGTRLTVV.

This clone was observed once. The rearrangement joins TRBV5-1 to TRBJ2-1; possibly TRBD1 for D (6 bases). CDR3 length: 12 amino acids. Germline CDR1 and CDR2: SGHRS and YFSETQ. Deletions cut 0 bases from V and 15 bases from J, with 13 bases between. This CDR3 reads CASSLDRERAFF. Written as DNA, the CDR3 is TGCGCCAGCAGCTTGGACAGGGAGAGGGCGTTCTTC.

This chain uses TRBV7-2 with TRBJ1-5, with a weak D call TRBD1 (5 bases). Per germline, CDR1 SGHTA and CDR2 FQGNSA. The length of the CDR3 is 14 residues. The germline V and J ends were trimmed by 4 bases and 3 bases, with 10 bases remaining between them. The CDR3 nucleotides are TGTGCCAGCAGCTACACAGGAAACAATCAGCCCCAGCATTTT. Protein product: CASSYTGNNQPQHF.

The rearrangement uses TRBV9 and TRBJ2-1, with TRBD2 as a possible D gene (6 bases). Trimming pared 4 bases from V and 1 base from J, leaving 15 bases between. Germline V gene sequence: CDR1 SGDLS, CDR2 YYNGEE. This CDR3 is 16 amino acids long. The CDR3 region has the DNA TGTGCCAGCAGCCCTCGACTAGTGGGATCCTACAATGAGCAGTTCTTC. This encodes CASSPRLVGSYNEQFF. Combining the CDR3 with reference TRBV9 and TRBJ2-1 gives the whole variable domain DSGVTQTPKHLITATGQRVTLRCSPRSGDLSVYWYQQSLDQGLQFLIQYYNGEERAKGNILERFSAQQFPDLHSELNLSSLELGDSALYFCASSPRLVGSYNEQFFGPGTRLTVL.

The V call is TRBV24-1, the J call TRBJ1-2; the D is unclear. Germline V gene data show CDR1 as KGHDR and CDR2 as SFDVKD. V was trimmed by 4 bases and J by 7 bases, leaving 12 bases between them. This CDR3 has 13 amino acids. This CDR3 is CATSETTVGGYTF. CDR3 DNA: TGTGCCACCAGTGAGACCACAGTGGGTGGCTACACCTTC.

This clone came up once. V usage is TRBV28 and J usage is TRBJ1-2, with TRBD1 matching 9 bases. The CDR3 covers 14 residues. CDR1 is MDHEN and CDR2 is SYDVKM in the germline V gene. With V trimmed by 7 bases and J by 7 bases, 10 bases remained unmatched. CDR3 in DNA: TGTGCCAGCATCATACAGGGGGCGCGGGGTGGCTACACCTTC. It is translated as CASIIQGARGGYTF.

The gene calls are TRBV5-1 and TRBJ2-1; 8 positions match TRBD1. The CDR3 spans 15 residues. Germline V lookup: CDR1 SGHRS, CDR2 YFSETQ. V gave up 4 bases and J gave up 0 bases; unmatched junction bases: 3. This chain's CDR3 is CASSPGGASYNEQFF. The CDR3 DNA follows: TGCGCCAGCAGCCCAGGGGGCGCCTCCTACAATGAGCAGTTCTTC. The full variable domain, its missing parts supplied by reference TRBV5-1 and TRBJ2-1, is KAGVTQTPRYLIKTRGQQVTLSCSPISGHRSVSWYQQTPGQGLQFLFEYFSETQRNKGNFPGRFSGRQFSNSRSEMNVSTLELGDSALYLCASSPGGASYNEQFFGPGTRLTVL.

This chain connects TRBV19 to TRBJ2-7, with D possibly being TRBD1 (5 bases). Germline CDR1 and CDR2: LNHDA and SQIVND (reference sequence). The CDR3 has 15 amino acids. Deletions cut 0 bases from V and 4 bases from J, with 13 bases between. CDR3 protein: CASSIEGARRYEQYF. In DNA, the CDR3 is TGTGCCAGTAGTATAGAAGGGGCGCGTCGGTACGAGCAGTACTTC. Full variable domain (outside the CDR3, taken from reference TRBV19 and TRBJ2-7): DGGITQSPKYLFRKEGQNVTLSCEQNLNHDAMYWYRQDPGQGLRLIYYSQIVNDFQKGDIAEGYSVSREKKESFPLTVTSAQKNPTAFYLCASSIEGARRYEQYFGPGTRLTVT.

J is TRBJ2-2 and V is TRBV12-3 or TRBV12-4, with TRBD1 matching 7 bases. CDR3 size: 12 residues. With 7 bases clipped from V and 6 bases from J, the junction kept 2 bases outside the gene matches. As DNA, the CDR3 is TGTGCCAGCAAGAGGGGGCCCGGGGAGCTGTTTTTT. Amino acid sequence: CASKRGPGELFF.

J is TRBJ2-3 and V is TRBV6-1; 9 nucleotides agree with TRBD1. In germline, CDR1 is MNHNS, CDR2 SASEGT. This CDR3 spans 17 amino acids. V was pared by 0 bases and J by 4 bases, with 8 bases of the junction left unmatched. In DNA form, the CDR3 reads TGTGCCAGCAGTGAAGCACCCTGGACAGGGGACCCAGATACGCAGTATTTT. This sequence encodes CASSEAPWTGDPDTQYF.

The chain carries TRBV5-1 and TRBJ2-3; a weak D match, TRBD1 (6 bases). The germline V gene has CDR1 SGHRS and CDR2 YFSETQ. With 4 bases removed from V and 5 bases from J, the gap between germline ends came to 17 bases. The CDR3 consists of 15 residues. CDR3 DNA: TGCGCCAGCAGCCAACTAGAAGGGGGTGGAGATACGCAGTATTTT. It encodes CASSQLEGGGDTQYF.

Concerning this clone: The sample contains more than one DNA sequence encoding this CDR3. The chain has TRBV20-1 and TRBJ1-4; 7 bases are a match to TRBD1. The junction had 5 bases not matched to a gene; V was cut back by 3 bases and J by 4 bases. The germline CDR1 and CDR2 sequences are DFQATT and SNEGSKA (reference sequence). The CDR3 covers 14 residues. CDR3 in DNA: TGCAGTGCTAGTTTGGGACAGAATAATGAAAAACTGTTTTTT. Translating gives CSASLGQNNEKLFF.

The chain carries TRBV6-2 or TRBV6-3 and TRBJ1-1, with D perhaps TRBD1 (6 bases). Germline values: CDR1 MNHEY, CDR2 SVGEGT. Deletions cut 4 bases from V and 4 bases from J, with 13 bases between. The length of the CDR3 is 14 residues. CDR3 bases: TGTGCCAGCAGTTCTCTACAGGGAAGCACTGAAGCTTTCTTT. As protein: CASSSLQGSTEAFF.

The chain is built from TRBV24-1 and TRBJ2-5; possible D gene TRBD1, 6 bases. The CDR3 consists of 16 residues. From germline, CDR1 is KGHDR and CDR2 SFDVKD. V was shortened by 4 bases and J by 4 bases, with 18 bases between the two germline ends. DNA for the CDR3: TGTGCCACCAGTGACTTGGGACATAGGAGAGTAGAGACCCAGTACTTC. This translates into CATSDLGHRRVETQYF.

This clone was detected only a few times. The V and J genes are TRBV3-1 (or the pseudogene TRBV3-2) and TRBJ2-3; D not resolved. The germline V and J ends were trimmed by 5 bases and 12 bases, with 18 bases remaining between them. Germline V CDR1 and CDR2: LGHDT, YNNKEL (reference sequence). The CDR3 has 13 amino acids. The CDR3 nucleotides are TGTGCCAGCAGCAACCTAGTCGAGACGGAACAGTATTTT. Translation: CASSNLVETEQYF.

DNA for the CDR3: TGTGCCAGCAGCTCCACCGGGACAGGGATCCGTGGCTACACCTTC. Translation: CASSSTGTGIRGYTF. J is TRBJ1-2 and V is TRBV7-3; the match to TRBD1 covers 9 bases. The CDR3 contains 15 residues. CDR1 SGHTA and CDR2 FQGTGA come from the germline V gene. Trimming removed 4 bases from V and 7 bases from J; junction bases left unmatched: 10.

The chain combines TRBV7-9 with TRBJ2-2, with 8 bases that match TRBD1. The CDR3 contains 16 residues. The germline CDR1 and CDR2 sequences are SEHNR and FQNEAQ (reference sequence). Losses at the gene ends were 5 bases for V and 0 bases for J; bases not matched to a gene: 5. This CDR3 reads CASSAPGQANTGELFF. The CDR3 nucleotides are TGTGCCAGCAGCGCCCCGGGACAGGCGAACACCGGGGAGCTGTTTTTT.

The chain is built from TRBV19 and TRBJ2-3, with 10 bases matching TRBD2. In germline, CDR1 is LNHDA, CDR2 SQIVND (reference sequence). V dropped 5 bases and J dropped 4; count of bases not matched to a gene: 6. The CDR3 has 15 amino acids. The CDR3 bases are TGTGCCAGTAGTCCCGGGACTAGCGTTGCAGATACGCAGTATTTT. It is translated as CASSPGTSVADTQYF.